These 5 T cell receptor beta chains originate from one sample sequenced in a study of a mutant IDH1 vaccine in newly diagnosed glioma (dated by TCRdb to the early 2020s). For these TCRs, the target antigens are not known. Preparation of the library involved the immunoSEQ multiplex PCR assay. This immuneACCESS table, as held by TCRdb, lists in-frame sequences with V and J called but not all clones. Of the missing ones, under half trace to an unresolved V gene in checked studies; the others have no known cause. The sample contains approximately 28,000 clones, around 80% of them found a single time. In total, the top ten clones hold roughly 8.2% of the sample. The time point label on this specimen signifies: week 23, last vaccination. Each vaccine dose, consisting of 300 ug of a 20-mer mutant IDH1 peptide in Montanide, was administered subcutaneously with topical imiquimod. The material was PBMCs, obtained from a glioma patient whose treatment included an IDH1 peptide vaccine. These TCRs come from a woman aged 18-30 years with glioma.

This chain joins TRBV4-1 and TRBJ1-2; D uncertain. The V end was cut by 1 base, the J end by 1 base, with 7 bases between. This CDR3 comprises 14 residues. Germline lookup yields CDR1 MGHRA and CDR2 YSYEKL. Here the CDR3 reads CASSQVEDNYGYTF. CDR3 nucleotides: TGCGCCAGCAGCCAAGTGGAAGATAACTATGGCTACACCTTC.

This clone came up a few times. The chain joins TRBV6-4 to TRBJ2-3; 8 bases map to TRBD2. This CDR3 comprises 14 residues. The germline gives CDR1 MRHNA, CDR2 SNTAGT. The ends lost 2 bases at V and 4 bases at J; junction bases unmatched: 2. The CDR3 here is CASSDDGGADTQYF. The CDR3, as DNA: TGTGCCAGCAGTGACGACGGGGGGGCAGATACGCAGTATTTT.

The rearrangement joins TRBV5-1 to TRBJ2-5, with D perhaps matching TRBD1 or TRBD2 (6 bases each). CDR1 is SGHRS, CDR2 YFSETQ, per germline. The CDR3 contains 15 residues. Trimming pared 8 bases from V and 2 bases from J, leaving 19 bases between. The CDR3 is CASKRGRQGQETQYF. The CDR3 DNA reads TGCGCCAGTAAGAGGGGGAGGCAAGGGCAAGAGACCCAGTACTTC.

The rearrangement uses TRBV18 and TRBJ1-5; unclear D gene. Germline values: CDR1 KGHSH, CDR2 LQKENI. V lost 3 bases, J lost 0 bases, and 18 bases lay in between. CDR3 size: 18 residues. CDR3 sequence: CASSPVGSHLFSNQPQHF. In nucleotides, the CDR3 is TGTGCCAGCTCACCCGTGGGGAGTCACTTATTTAGCAATCAGCCCCAGCATTTT.

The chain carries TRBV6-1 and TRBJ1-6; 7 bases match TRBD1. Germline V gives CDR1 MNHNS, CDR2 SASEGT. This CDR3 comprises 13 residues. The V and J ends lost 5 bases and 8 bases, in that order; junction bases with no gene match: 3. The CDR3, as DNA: TGTGCCAGCAGTTTAACAGGGGATTCACCCCTCCACTTT. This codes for CASSLTGDSPLHF.